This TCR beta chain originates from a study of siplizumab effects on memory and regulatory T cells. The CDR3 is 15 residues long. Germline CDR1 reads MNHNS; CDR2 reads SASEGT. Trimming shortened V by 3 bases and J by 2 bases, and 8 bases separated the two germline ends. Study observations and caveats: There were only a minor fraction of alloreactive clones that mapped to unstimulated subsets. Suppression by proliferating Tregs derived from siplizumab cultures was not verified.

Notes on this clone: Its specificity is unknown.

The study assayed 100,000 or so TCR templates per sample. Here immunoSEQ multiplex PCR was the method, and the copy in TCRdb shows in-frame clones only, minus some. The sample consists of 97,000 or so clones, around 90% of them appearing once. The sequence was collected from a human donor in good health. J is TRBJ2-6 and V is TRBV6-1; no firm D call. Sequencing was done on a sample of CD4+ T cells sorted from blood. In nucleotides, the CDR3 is TGTGCCAGCAGTGACCCCCTTACTGGGGCCAACGTCCTGACTTTC. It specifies CASSDPLTGANVLTF.